Listed here are 7 T cell receptor beta chains from one sample, sequenced in a study of T cells after yellow fever vaccination. In TCRdb, the 5' RACE reads were re-called with MiXCR into one record per CDR3 protein. The data contain more than 300,000 distinct CDR3 sequences, around 4.5% of them seen just once; the ten biggest clones take up 19%. The sample here was PBMCs, taken 15 days after the yellow fever booster vaccination. These receptors originate from a man younger than 35 who received the YFV17D yellow fever vaccine.

At least ten counts were recorded for this clonotype. This sequence joins TRBV20-1 and TRBJ1-4; D is possibly TRBD1 (6 bases). Trimming removed 6 bases at V and 2 bases at J, with 19 bases between. Germline CDR1 DFQATT, CDR2 SNEGSKA (reference sequence). The CDR3 extends over 16 amino acids. The CDR3 DNA is TGCAGTGCATATAACAGGGAAGTCTTGACTAATGAAAAACTGTTTTTT. Translation: CSAYNREVLTNEKLFF.

This clonotype was detected many times. The genes are TRBV20-1 and TRBJ2-3; D is undetermined. There are 12 residues in the CDR3. Trimming stripped 2 bases from V and 3 bases from J, with 6 bases between. CDR1 and CDR2 (germline): DFQATT, SNEGSKA (reference sequence). The chain's CDR3 is CSARPNTDTQYF. In DNA, the CDR3 is TGCAGTGCTAGACCAAATACAGATACGCAGTATTTT.

There are a few counts of this clonotype. This chain joins TRBV4-2 and TRBJ1-5; D gene unclear. The CDR3 sequence is 16 residues long. CDR1 and CDR2 (germline): LGHNA, YNFKEQ. Trimming took off 1 base at V and 0 bases at J, with 10 bases between the two ends. The CDR3 sequence: CASSQVSRSSNQPQHF. CDR3 nucleotide sequence: TGTGCCAGCAGCCAAGTTTCCAGGTCTAGCAATCAGCCCCAGCATTTT.

In this sample, this clonotype turned up a few times. The chain employs TRBV11-2 and TRBJ2-1; D might be TRBD1 or TRBD2, each matching 6 bases. The CDR3 runs 15 residues. CDR1 and CDR2 (germline): SGHAT, FQNNGV. The V and J ends lost 2 bases and 6 bases respectively, with 14 bases between them. CDR3 sequence (DNA): TGTGCCAGCAGCTTAAATCCGGGGGCCGGCAATGAGCAGTTCTTC. This encodes CASSLNPGAGNEQFF. Combining the CDR3 with reference TRBV11-2 and TRBJ2-1 gives the whole variable domain EAGVAQSPRYKIIEKRQSVAFWCNPISGHATLYWYQQILGQGPKLLIQFQNNGVVDDSQLPKDRFSAERLKGVDSTLKIQPAKLEDSAVYLCASSLNPGAGNEQFFGPGTRLTVL.

This clonotype came up a few times. V gene TRBV7-9 combines with J gene TRBJ2-7, with 13 bases aligning to TRBD2. Trimming took 5 bases from V and 6 from J; bases not matched to a gene: 4. Germline values: CDR1 SEHNR, CDR2 FQNEAQ (reference sequence). The CDR3 length is 14 residues. This CDR3 reads CASSAGTSGAEQYV. CDR3 in DNA: TGTGCCAGCAGCGCCGGGACTAGCGGGGCCGAGCAGTACGTC.

DNA of the CDR3: TGTGCCAGCAGCCCCCGGGACAGAGACACCGGGGAGCTGTTTTTT. Translating gives CASSPRDRDTGELFF. The gene calls are TRBV7-9 and TRBJ2-2; 7 nucleotides match TRBD1. This CDR3 spans 15 amino acids. Germline trimming cut 5 bases from V and 3 bases from J; bases unmatched to any gene: 6. Germline CDR1 SEHNR, CDR2 FQNEAQ (reference sequence).

In this sample, this clonotype turned up many times. The chain couples TRBV4-1 to TRBJ1-1; no reliable D call. The CDR3 covers 14 residues. The V end was cut by 1 base, the J end by 2 bases, with 8 bases between. CDR1 is MGHRA and CDR2 is YSYEKL in the germline V gene. The CDR3 here is CASSQGILNTEAFF. The CDR3 nucleotides are TGCGCCAGCAGCCAAGGTATCCTCAACACTGAAGCTTTCTTT.